Given below is one T cell receptor delta chain in context. What antigen it recognizes has not been identified. Base qualities are not recorded, but no much larger clone differs from it by a single base. The sample comes from a study of delta chain sequences of gamma delta T cells (dated by TCRdb to about 2017). Libraries were constructed by 5' RACE. The sequencer listed for this sample is Illumina MiSeq. TCRdb called clones anew from the public reads via CATT; matching DNA rows were later pooled. This sample gives under 250 delta-chain clones in total; under 20% of them show up just once. The ten biggest clones cover 65% of the sample. CDR1 and CDR2, per the germline V gene, are GEAIGNYY and EKD. The CDR3 numbers 20 residues from cysteine through phenylalanine. This entry keeps only the CDR3 DNA: 60 bases, framed from base 1. V trim: 1 base; J trim: 0 bases; unmatched bases: 9.

This TCR was sampled from a human donor in good health. Sequencing was done on a sample of either unsorted cells or a sorted T cell fraction (not recorded which). This chain joins TRDV2 to TRDJ3; TRDD3 aligns with 9 central bases. CDR3 protein: CACDTVLGERSSWDTRQMFF. The DNA sequence is given as TGTGCCTGTGACACTGTACTGGGGGAACGGAGCTCCTGGGACACCCGACAGATGTTTTTC.